This TCR beta chain is from a study of T cell responses to AZD1222 COVID-19 vaccine. Study as a whole: Doses given second, at about 4 or about 12 weeks, were pooled.

The protocol was immunoSEQ multiplex PCR, while the TCRdb copy is restricted to in-frame clones and leaves out a portion. The repertoire holds about 130,000 clones, with 90% as singletons. CDR1 is LNHDA and CDR2 is SQIVND in the germline V gene (reference sequence). V lost 0 bases and J lost 11, with 10 bases in between. The CDR3 extends over 12 amino acids. Study results and caveats: A rise in Spike-specific TCR breadth and depth followed two AZD1222 doses. Along spike, vaccine-associated CD4 TCRs were found throughout, with dominance at 160-218 and 743-854.

As regards this clone: Its antigen remains unknown.

The source was peripheral blood, collected on day 0 of AZD1222 vaccination. This chain joins TRBV19 and TRBJ1-1; D is uncertain. This TCR came from an adult in good health. For the CDR3, the DNA is TGTGCCAGTAGTATAGATTCGCGGCCGGCTTTCTTT. It codes for CASSIDSRPAFF.